This TCR beta chain was sequenced during a study of PD-1 blockade in classical Hodgkin lymphoma. Study results and caveats: By C4D1 there was a significant rise in CD4+ TCR diversity but not in CD8+ TCR diversity.

From germline, CDR1 is SGHVS and CDR2 FQNEAQ. CDR3 length equals 15 residues. Trimming cost V 1 base and J 0 bases, with 10 bases left between them. As regards this clone: As yet, its antigen is unknown.

Generated by immunoSEQ multiplex PCR, the TCRdb table keeps only in-frame clones and is missing some. Here the sample spans around 99,000 clones, roughly 79% being singletons. Each patient's relapse followed autologous stem cell transplantation, and brentuximab vedotin exposure varied. Patients reached a best response of complete response, partial response or progressive disease. The receptor's source is a human donor with classical Hodgkin lymphoma. The rearrangement uses TRBV7-8 and TRBJ2-7, with D unresolved. The input for sequencing was peripheral blood mononuclear cells (PBMCs), taken before the second cycle of nivolumab. CDR3 DNA sequence: TGTGCCAGCAGCTTAGTGCGGTTGCCCTCCTACGAGCAGTACTTC. Protein product: CASSLVRLPSYEQYF.